The next 3 T cell receptor beta chains were all read from a single sample in a study of cytomegalovirus exposure and HLA in healthy donors. The PCR employed 60 Vbeta primers together with 13 Jbeta primers. Libraries were prepared by immunoSEQ multiplex PCR; TCRdb keeps only in-frame clonotypes and omits some of them. The sample has about 67,000 clones; just under 80% are singletons. Sequenced input: PBMCs. Every receptor here comes from a man aged 40-50 years in good health and CMV-seronegative.

The V and J genes are TRBV6-5 and TRBJ1-6; possibly TRBD1 for D (6 bases). The CDR3 is made up of 14 amino acids. The V gene's germline CDR1 is MNHEY and CDR2 SVGAGI. V was shortened by 7 bases and J by 5 bases, with 12 bases between the two germline ends. The CDR3: CASTKGQNNSPLHF. CDR3 coding DNA: TGTGCCAGCACAAAGGGACAAAATAATTCACCCCTCCACTTT.

A few counts support this clone. The chain links TRBV25-1 to TRBJ1-2; possible D gene TRBD1, 6 bases. This CDR3 has 14 residues. Trimming stripped 6 bases from V and 4 bases from J, with 15 bases between. CDR1 and CDR2 from the germline V gene are MGHDK and SYGVNS. CDR3 region: CASSAGTSFYGYTF. The CDR3 DNA reads TGTGCCAGCAGCGCCGGGACAAGCTTCTATGGCTACACCTTC.

The chain couples TRBV5-6 to TRBJ1-5, with a tentative D call TRBD1 (5 bases). The CDR3 length is 14 residues. Per germline, CDR1 SGHDT and CDR2 YYEEEE. The V end lost 0 bases, the J end lost 6 bases, and 10 bases lay between the germline ends. The CDR3 region has the DNA TGTGCCAGCAGCTTGGGGGTCGGGGGTCAGCCCCAGCATTTT. Its protein is CASSLGVGGQPQHF.